These 6 T cell receptor beta chains came from one sample sequenced in a study of control samples from healthy donors and cancer patients. The method was immunoSEQ multiplex PCR; TCRdb's version includes in-frame clones alone and lacks a portion of them. The table records 190,000 or so clones, 85% to 95% of them present only once. Sequencing was done on a sample of blood. All receptors come from a man aged 18 to 29 in good health.

The chain has TRBV19 and TRBJ1-2; unclear D gene. The CDR3 is made up of 15 amino acids. Looked up from germline, CDR1 is LNHDA and CDR2 is SQIVND (reference sequence). V lost 5 bases, J lost 7 bases, and 20 bases lay in between. The CDR3 DNA sequence: TGTGCCAGTAGTCAACAATTCCGGTTCAGCGGTGGCTACACCTTC. It yields the protein CASSQQFRFSGGYTF.

The V gene is TRBV10-2, the J gene TRBJ2-2; tentatively, D is TRBD1 or TRBD2 (6 bases each). V lost 4 bases, J lost 7 bases, and 13 bases lay in between. Germline-derived CDR1 and CDR2 are WSHSY and SAAADI. The length of the CDR3 is 14 residues. CDR3 sequence: CASSAQGGGGELFF. The CDR3 region has the DNA TGCGCCAGCAGTGCACAGGGAGGCGGCGGGGAGCTGTTTTTT.

The chain joins TRBV25-1 to TRBJ1-5; D is possibly TRBD1 (6 bases). Trimming removed 4 bases at V and 5 bases at J, with 12 bases between. CDR1 is MGHDK and CDR2 is SYGVNS in the germline V gene. CDR3 length equals 14 residues. The chain's CDR3 is CASSGRDTYQPQHF. The CDR3 bases are TGTGCCAGCAGTGGCCGGGACACCTATCAGCCCCAGCATTTT. The variable domain in full, with the rest retrieved from reference TRBV25-1 and TRBJ1-5, is EADIYQTPRYLVIGTGKKITLECSQTMGHDKMYWYQQDPGMELHLIHYSYGVNSTEKGDLSSESTVSRIRTEHFPLTLESARPSHTSQYLCASSGRDTYQPQHFGDGTRLSIL.

The chain couples TRBV5-1 to TRBJ2-3; D call uncertain. Trimming shortened V by 2 bases and J by 6 bases, and 7 bases separated the two germline ends. The CDR3 consists of 12 residues. Germline V gene sequence: CDR1 SGHRS, CDR2 YFSETQ. The DNA of the CDR3 is TGCGCCAGCAGCTTTACCGGGGATACGCAGTATTTT. It specifies CASSFTGDTQYF. Combining the CDR3 with reference TRBV5-1 and TRBJ2-3 gives the whole variable domain KAGVTQTPRYLIKTRGQQVTLSCSPISGHRSVSWYQQTPGQGLQFLFEYFSETQRNKGNFPGRFSGRQFSNSRSEMNVSTLELGDSALYLCASSFTGDTQYFGPGTRLTVL.

V and J are TRBV6-4 and TRBJ1-5; D remains ambiguous. This CDR3 is 13 amino acids long. The V gene's germline CDR1 is MRHNA and CDR2 SNTAGT. V was clipped by 3 bases and J by 3 bases, with 6 bases between them. CDR3 protein: CASSEEFNQPQHF. The DNA for the CDR3 is TGTGCCAGCAGTGAAGAGTTCAATCAGCCCCAGCATTTT.

This clone was detected only once. The V call is TRBV5-8, the J call TRBJ2-3; 8 bases match TRBD2. The CDR3 sequence is 15 residues long. Germline-derived CDR1 and CDR2 are SGHTS and YDEGEE. With V trimmed by 6 bases and J by 2 bases, 8 bases remained unmatched. The chain's CDR3 is CASNSAGDLTDTQYF. The CDR3 DNA is TGTGCCAGCAACTCAGCGGGGGACCTCACAGATACGCAGTATTTT.